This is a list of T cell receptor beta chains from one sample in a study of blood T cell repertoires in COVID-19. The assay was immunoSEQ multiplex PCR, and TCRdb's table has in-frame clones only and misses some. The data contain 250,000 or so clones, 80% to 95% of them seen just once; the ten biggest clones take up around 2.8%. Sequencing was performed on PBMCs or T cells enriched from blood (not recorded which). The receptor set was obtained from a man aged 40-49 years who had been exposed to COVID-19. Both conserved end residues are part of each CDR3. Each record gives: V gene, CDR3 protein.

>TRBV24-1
CATSATSSSYNEQFF
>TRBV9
CASSHPRSEQISTDTQYF
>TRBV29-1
CSVVRQGMRGYTF
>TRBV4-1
CASSRGQGANTEAFF
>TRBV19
CASSISLARGTYNEQFF
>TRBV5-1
CASREGANSNQPQHF
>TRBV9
CASSGGSGSPYNEQFF
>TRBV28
CASSLLTGGNEQYF
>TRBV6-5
CASSRQLSYEQYF
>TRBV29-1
CSYRQNNEQFF
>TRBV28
CASSLPEETQYF
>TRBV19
CASKSSGANVLTF
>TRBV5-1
CASSSTGVDTGELFF
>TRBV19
CASSITPGELFF
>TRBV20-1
CSASQGGGNTIYF
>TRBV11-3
CASSLVYIPDYEQYF
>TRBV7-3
CASSLMGRPDTQYF
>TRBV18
CASSPRNQGDPEAFF